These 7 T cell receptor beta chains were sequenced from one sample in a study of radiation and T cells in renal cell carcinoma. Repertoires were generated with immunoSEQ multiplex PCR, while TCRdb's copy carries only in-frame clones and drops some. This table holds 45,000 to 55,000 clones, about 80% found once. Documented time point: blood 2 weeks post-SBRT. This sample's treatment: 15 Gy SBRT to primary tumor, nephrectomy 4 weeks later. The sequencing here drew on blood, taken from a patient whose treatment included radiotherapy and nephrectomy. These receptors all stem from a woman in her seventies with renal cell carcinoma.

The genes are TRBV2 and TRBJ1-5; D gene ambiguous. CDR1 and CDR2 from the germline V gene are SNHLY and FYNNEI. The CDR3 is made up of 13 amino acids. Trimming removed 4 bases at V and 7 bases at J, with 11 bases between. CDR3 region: CASSARIDQPQHF. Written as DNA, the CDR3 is TGTGCCAGCAGTGCACGGATCGACCAGCCCCAGCATTTT.

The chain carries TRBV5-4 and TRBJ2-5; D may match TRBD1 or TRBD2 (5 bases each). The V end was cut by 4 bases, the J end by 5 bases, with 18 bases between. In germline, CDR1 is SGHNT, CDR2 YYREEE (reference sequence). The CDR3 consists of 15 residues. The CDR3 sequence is CASSPRYGARETQYF. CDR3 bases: TGTGCCAGCAGCCCACGGTACGGGGCGCGGGAGACCCAGTACTTC.

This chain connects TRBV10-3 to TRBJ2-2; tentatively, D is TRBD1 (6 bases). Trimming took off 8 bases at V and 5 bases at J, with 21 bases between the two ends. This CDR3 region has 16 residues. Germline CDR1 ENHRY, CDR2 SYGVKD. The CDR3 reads CAIGQGSRGRTGELFF. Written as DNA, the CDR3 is TGTGCCATCGGCCAGGGGAGTCGGGGAAGGACCGGGGAGCTGTTTTTT.

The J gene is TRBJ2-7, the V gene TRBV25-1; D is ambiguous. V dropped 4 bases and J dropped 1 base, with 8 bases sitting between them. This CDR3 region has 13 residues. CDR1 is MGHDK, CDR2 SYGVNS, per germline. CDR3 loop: CASSVATSYEQYF. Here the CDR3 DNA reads TGTGCCAGCAGTGTCGCAACTTCCTACGAGCAGTACTTC.

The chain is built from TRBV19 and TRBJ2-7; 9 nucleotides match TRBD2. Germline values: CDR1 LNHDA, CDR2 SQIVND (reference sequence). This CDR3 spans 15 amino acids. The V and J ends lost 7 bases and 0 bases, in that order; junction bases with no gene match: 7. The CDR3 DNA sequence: TGTGCCAGTATGGAGACTAGCGGTAGCTCCTACGAGCAGTACTTC. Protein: CASMETSGSSYEQYF.

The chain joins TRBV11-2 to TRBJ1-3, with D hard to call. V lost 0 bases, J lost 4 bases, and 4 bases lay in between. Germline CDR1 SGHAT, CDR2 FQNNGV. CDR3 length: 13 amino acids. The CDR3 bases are TGTGCCAGCAGCTTAGAGTCCGGAAACACCATATATTTT. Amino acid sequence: CASSLESGNTIYF. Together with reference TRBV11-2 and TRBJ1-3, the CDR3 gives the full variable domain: EAGVAQSPRYKIIEKRQSVAFWCNPISGHATLYWYQQILGQGPKLLIQFQNNGVVDDSQLPKDRFSAERLKGVDSTLKIQPAKLEDSAVYLCASSLESGNTIYFGEGSWLTVV.

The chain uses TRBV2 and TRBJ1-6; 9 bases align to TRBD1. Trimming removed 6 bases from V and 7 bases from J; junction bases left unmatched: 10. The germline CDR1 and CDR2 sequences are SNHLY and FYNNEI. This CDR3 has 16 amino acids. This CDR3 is CASSGSGQGLNSPLHF. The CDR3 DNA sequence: TGTGCCAGCAGCGGATCAGGACAGGGGTTAAATTCACCCCTCCACTTT.